Following are 27 T cell receptor beta chains from one sample sequenced in a study of cytomegalovirus exposure and HLA in healthy donors. With 60 Vbeta and 13 Jbeta primers, the PCR was carried out. Method: immunoSEQ multiplex PCR; TCRdb's copy keeps in-frame clones and lacks some. The sample has approximately 130,000 clones, 70% to 75% seen once. The specimen sequenced was PBMCs. These receptors were collected from a man in his thirties or forties in good health and CMV-seronegative.

J is TRBJ2-7 and V is TRBV18, with a possible D match to TRBD1 (6 bases). V lost 4 bases and J 0 bases, leaving 10 bases between the germline ends. CDR1 is KGHSH, CDR2 LQKENI, per germline. The CDR3 covers 14 residues. The CDR3, as DNA: TGTGCCAGCTCACGACGGGACACCTCCTACGAGCAGTACTTC. This codes for CASSRRDTSYEQYF.

This clone was detected only a few times. This rearrangement joins TRBV6-6 to TRBJ2-7, with a possible D match to TRBD2 (5 bases). CDR1 is MNHNY, CDR2 SVGAGI, per germline (reference sequence). V dropped 6 bases and J dropped 2 bases, with 8 bases sitting between them. The CDR3 consists of 12 residues. In DNA form, the CDR3 reads TGTGCCAGCAGCGAGGGTACCTACGAGCAGTACTTC. This sequence encodes CASSEGTYEQYF.

The J gene is TRBJ1-5, the V gene TRBV6-5, with TRBD1 matching over 7 bases. This CDR3 spans 14 amino acids. The J segment lost 2 bases and the V segment lost 4 bases, leaving 2 bases of the junction unmatched. The V gene's germline CDR1 is MNHEY and CDR2 SVGAGI. For the CDR3, the DNA is TGTGCCAGCAGTTCCGGACAGGGCAATCAGCCCCAGCATTTT. The encoded protein is CASSSGQGNQPQHF.

The chain couples TRBV7-9 to TRBJ2-3; 15 bases line up with TRBD2. Trimming at V came to 5 bases and at J to 3 bases, leaving 3 bases not matched to a gene. The germline V gene has CDR1 SEHNR and CDR2 FQNEAQ (reference sequence). The CDR3 is 16 residues long. CDR3 residues: CASSRGLAGGTDTQYF. The DNA of the CDR3 is TGTGCCAGCAGCAGGGGACTAGCGGGGGGTACAGATACGCAGTATTTT.

The chain is built from TRBV27 and TRBJ2-7; 9 bases agree with TRBD2. Germline V lookup: CDR1 MNHEY, CDR2 SMNVEV (reference sequence). The CDR3 sequence is 15 residues long. Losses at the gene ends were 5 bases for V and 3 bases for J; bases not matched to a gene: 8. The CDR3 sequence: CASSQAGGQFYEQYF. The CDR3 DNA sequence: TGTGCCAGCAGTCAGGCGGGGGGGCAATTCTACGAGCAGTACTTC.

The J gene is TRBJ2-3, the V gene TRBV4-1, with 7 bases lining up with TRBD1. This CDR3 has 17 amino acids. The J segment lost 1 base and the V segment lost 1 base, leaving 8 bases of the junction unmatched. In germline, CDR1 is MGHRA, CDR2 YSYEKL. The CDR3 DNA sequence: TGCGCCAGCAGCCAAGTTGAAGGGGGCCGGGGCACAGATACGCAGTATTTT. Amino acid sequence: CASSQVEGGRGTDTQYF.

The chain recombines TRBV5-1 with TRBJ2-7, with TRBD1 identical over 9 bases. This CDR3 has 15 amino acids. The germline CDR1 and CDR2 sequences are SGHRS and YFSETQ. The junction had 11 bases not matched to a gene; V was cut back by 5 bases and J by 5 bases. The CDR3 sequence: CASRSTGTGFNEQYF. In DNA, the CDR3 is TGCGCCAGCAGGTCCACCGGGACAGGGTTCAACGAGCAGTACTTC.

Of note for this clone: Within the sample, other DNA sequences also encode this same CDR3. This rearrangement joins TRBV7-3 to TRBJ2-1, with TRBD2 identical over 11 bases. Germline V gene sequence: CDR1 SGHTA, CDR2 FQGTGA. The junction had 5 bases not matched to a gene; V was cut back by 5 bases and J by 5 bases. CDR3 length equals 15 residues. CDR3 coding DNA: TGTGCCAGCAGCCGAATAGCGGGGGGGAACAATGAGCAGTTCTTC. It codes for CASSRIAGGNNEQFF.

The J gene is TRBJ1-5, the V gene TRBV7-8; a weak D match, TRBD1 (6 bases). In germline, CDR1 is SGHVS, CDR2 FQNEAQ. The CDR3 sequence is 15 residues long. The V end lost 1 base, the J end lost 4 bases, and 11 bases lay between the germline ends. CDR3 DNA: TGTGCCAGCAGCTTAGAAGGACAGCTGAATCAGCCCCAGCATTTT. This gives the protein CASSLEGQLNQPQHF.

The chain is built from TRBV29-1 and TRBJ2-1; 9 bases are shared with TRBD1. This CDR3 comprises 13 residues. Germline values: CDR1 SQVTM, CDR2 ANQGSEA. V shed 6 bases, J shed 9 bases, and the junction held 9 bases outside the gene matches. CDR3 residues: CSVETGGWSEQFF. In DNA form, the CDR3 reads TGCAGCGTCGAAACAGGGGGCTGGAGTGAGCAGTTCTTC.

The CDR3 sequence: CASSQSMTRLAGDVAQYF. CDR3 coding DNA: TGCGCCAGCAGCCAATCCATGACTCGACTAGCGGGAGATGTGGCGCAGTACTTC. J is TRBJ2-7 and V is TRBV4-1, with 12 positions matching TRBD2. The germline CDR1 and CDR2 sequences are MGHRA and YSYEKL. The CDR3 totals 18 residues. Trimming took 2 bases from V and 9 from J; bases not matched to a gene: 17.

J is TRBJ2-7 and V is TRBV4-3; no clear D. There are 13 residues in the CDR3. From germline, CDR1 is LGHNA and CDR2 YSLEER. Trimming stripped 0 bases from V and 12 bases from J, with 15 bases between. The CDR3 region is CASSQDLEADWYF. The CDR3 region has the DNA TGCGCCAGCAGCCAAGATCTCGAGGCAGACTGGTACTTC.

V gene TRBV27 combines with J gene TRBJ2-7; a weak D match, TRBD1 (5 bases). CDR1 MNHEY and CDR2 SMNVEV come from the germline V gene (reference sequence). The CDR3 has 15 residues. V was cut by 3 bases and J by 2 bases, with 14 bases left in between. The CDR3 reads CASSLKGVYPYEQYF. CDR3 coding DNA: TGTGCCAGCAGTTTGAAAGGGGTTTATCCCTACGAGCAGTACTTC.

V usage is TRBV4-2 and J usage is TRBJ2-7; 9 bases are shared with TRBD2. This CDR3 region has 16 residues. Trimming took 0 bases from V and 3 from J; bases not matched to a gene: 6. Germline-derived CDR1 and CDR2 are LGHNA and YNFKEQ. Written as DNA, the CDR3 is TGTGCCAGCAGCCAAGATGAAGCGGGGGGTATCTACGAGCAGTACTTC. Translating gives CASSQDEAGGIYEQYF.

The chain links TRBV28 to TRBJ1-5; TRBD1 matches 8 bases. The CDR3 spans 14 residues. V was pared by 7 bases and J by 4 bases, with 6 bases of the junction left unmatched. Germline-derived CDR1 and CDR2 are MDHEN and SYDVKM. The CDR3 sequence: CASTLDRVNQPQHF. DNA of the CDR3: TGTGCCAGCACCTTGGACAGGGTAAATCAGCCCCAGCATTTT.

The rearrangement links TRBV5-1 to TRBJ2-7, with 8 bases aligning to TRBD2. The CDR3 has 16 residues. Losses at the gene ends were 3 bases for V and 2 bases for J; bases not matched to a gene: 10. The germline V gene encodes CDR1 SGHRS and CDR2 YFSETQ. The CDR3, as DNA: TGCGCCAGCAGCTGGACCCTAGCGGGTCCCCCCTACGAGCAGTACTTC. Its translation: CASSWTLAGPPYEQYF.

The V gene is TRBV28, the J gene TRBJ1-2, with D possibly TRBD1 on 6 matching bases. V was pared by 3 bases and J by 0 bases, with 20 bases between. CDR3 length equals 18 residues. Germline values: CDR1 MDHEN, CDR2 SYDVKM. CDR3 nucleotide sequence: TGTGCCAGCAGTTTGCGGGTACTCCGGGACACCACTAACTATGGCTACACCTTC. Its protein is CASSLRVLRDTTNYGYTF.

The chain joins TRBV5-4 to TRBJ2-5, with a possible D match to TRBD2 (6 bases). CDR3 length: 15 amino acids. Germline V gene sequence: CDR1 SGHNT, CDR2 YYREEE (reference sequence). Trimming pared 7 bases from V and 3 bases from J, leaving 19 bases between. DNA of the CDR3: TGTGCCAGCGGGTTGTCCGGGACTTCCAAAGAGACCCAGTACTTC. Residues: CASGLSGTSKETQYF.

The V and J genes are TRBV15 and TRBJ2-1, with 8 bases identical to TRBD2. Germline CDR1 is LNHNV and CDR2 is YYDKDF (reference sequence). J lost 3 bases, V lost 6 bases, and 10 bases had no gene match. The CDR3 runs 16 residues. The chain's CDR3 is CATRLSISGNYNEQFF. CDR3 coding DNA: TGTGCCACCAGACTTTCGATTAGCGGGAACTACAATGAGCAGTTCTTC.

The chain couples TRBV30 to TRBJ2-1; 8 nucleotides match TRBD2. V gave up 0 bases and J gave up 6 bases; unmatched junction bases: 7. The CDR3 has 15 amino acids. Germline values: CDR1 GTSNPN, CDR2 SVGIG (reference sequence). The CDR3 DNA reads TGTGCCTGGAGTGTAACGGGGGGGCCCCTCAATGAGCAGTTCTTC. It codes for CAWSVTGGPLNEQFF.

The sample holds a few counts of this clone. The chain uses TRBV4-1 and TRBJ1-1; weak D call: TRBD1 (5 bases). Germline V lookup: CDR1 MGHRA, CDR2 YSYEKL. The germline V and J ends were trimmed by 0 bases and 5 bases, with 19 bases remaining between them. This CDR3 is built from 17 residues. The CDR3 region has the DNA TGCGCCAGCAGCCAAGAAAAGGCGGGGCGTGTATCAACTGAAGCTTTCTTT. Amino acids: CASSQEKAGRVSTEAFF.

This chain uses TRBV28 with TRBJ2-7; 8 bases are a match to TRBD1. Germline assignment: CDR1 MDHEN and CDR2 SYDVKM. Trimming removed 1 base from V and 1 base from J; junction bases left unmatched: 6. CDR3 length equals 16 residues. The CDR3 protein is CASSLSRDRYSYEQYF. The CDR3 nucleotides read TGTGCCAGCAGTTTATCCCGGGACAGGTATTCCTACGAGCAGTACTTC.

This chain links TRBV4-1 with TRBJ2-3; D not resolved. CDR1 is MGHRA and CDR2 is YSYEKL in the germline V gene. V shed 0 bases and J shed 0 bases, with 10 bases lying between them. The length of the CDR3 is 16 residues. In DNA form, the CDR3 reads TGCGCCAGCAGCCAAGAGCCACAGCCTAGCACAGATACGCAGTATTTT. It translates to CASSQEPQPSTDTQYF.

J is TRBJ2-1 and V is TRBV4-3, with TRBD2 matching over 9 bases. CDR3 length: 16 amino acids. CDR1 and CDR2 from the germline V gene are LGHNA and YSLEER. V lost 0 bases and J lost 10; bases outside the gene matches: 10. CDR3 nucleotides: TGCGCCAGCAGCCAAGACTTAGCGGGGGCCGGAGGGGAGCAGTTCTTC. It is translated as CASSQDLAGAGGEQFF.

This clone was picked up a small number of times. The chain links TRBV30 to TRBJ2-1, with TRBD2 as a possible D gene (6 bases). V lost 7 bases and J 2 bases, leaving 18 bases between the germline ends. Germline V gene sequence: CDR1 GTSNPN, CDR2 SVGIG (reference sequence). The CDR3 totals 15 residues. The CDR3 region has the DNA TGTGCCTCTCGCCGGGGGACGGTCGCCTACAATGAGCAGTTCTTC. Translated, it gives CASRRGTVAYNEQFF.

The J gene is TRBJ1-1, the V gene TRBV7-6; no firm D call. CDR1 and CDR2 (germline): SGHVS, FNYEAQ. V was shortened by 3 bases and J by 5 bases, with 10 bases between the two germline ends. There are 13 residues in the CDR3. CDR3: CASSFQGSTEAFF. In DNA, the CDR3 is TGTGCCAGCAGCTTCCAAGGGAGTACTGAAGCTTTCTTT.

The CDR3 sequence is CASSELGGAENNSPLHF. CDR3 DNA: TGTGCCAGCAGTGAATTGGGGGGGGCAGAGAATAATTCACCCCTCCACTTT. V is TRBV6-1 and J is TRBJ1-6, with D possibly TRBD1 on 6 matching bases. Trimming cost V 2 bases and J 5 bases, with 16 bases left between them. This CDR3 is built from 17 residues. Germline CDR1 reads MNHNS; CDR2 reads SASEGT.